This T cell receptor (beta chain) appears in the sequencing data of a study of OX40 agonist ivuxolimab in advanced cancers. Points on this clone: Its antigen is as yet unknown.

Only in-frame clones appear in the TCRdb table, and some are missing; sequencing was by immunoSEQ multiplex PCR. The sample lists 60,000 to 75,000 clones, 87% occurring once. Blood specimens came from baseline, cycle 4 day 1, and cycle 7 day 1. The study, taken as a whole, reports: It was also the case that some nonresponders had low normalized T-cell clonal expansion.

The sample in question was CD4+ or CD8+ T cells sorted from blood, obtained in a trial of the OX40 agonist ivuxolimab. This receptor was taken from an adult with an advanced solid tumor such as melanoma, head and neck, liver or kidney cancer.

CDR3 residues: CASIRQHEQYF. In DNA, the CDR3 is TGTGCCAGCATTCGGCAGCACGAGCAGTACTTC. V usage is TRBV28 and J usage is TRBJ2-7; no clear D. The germline V gene encodes CDR1 MDHEN and CDR2 SYDVKM. The CDR3 spans 11 residues. V lost 7 bases to trimming and J lost 5 bases, with 9 bases between them.